Following are 5 T cell receptor beta chains from one sample sequenced in a study of blood T cell repertoires in COVID-19. Only in-frame clones appear in the TCRdb table, and some are missing; sequencing was by immunoSEQ multiplex PCR. The sample carries fewer than 350,000 clones, around nine tenths recorded once. Sequencing was performed on PBMCs or T cells enriched from blood (not recorded which). All receptors derive from a woman aged 40 to 50 who had recovered from COVID-19.

The table lists this clone with a count of one. The chain recombines TRBV25-1 with TRBJ2-1; TRBD2 might be the D (6 bases). V dropped 3 bases and J dropped 0 bases, with 12 bases sitting between them. Germline V gene data show CDR1 as MGHDK and CDR2 as SYGVNS. The CDR3 consists of 16 residues. DNA of the CDR3: TGTGCCAGCAGTGAGTTAGCGGCCCGCTCCTACAATGAGCAGTTCTTC. This encodes CASSELAARSYNEQFF.

This chain joins TRBV3-1 (or the pseudogene TRBV3-2) and TRBJ2-2; D possibly corresponds to TRBD1 (5 bases). Germline values: CDR1 LGHDT, CDR2 YNNKEL (reference sequence). V lost 3 bases to trimming and J lost 8 bases, with 10 bases between them. The CDR3 consists of 13 residues. This CDR3 reads CASSHAGLGELFF. CDR3 DNA sequence: TGTGCCAGCAGCCACGCAGGGTTGGGGGAGCTGTTTTTT.

The rearrangement uses TRBV18 and TRBJ1-3; 7 bases fit TRBD1. Trimming cost V 4 bases and J 0 bases; bases outside gene matches: 6. The CDR3 loop spans 16 amino acids. Looked up from germline, CDR1 is KGHSH and CDR2 is LQKENI. CDR3 in amino acids: CASSLTGQSSGNTIYF. The DNA of the CDR3 is TGTGCCAGCTCACTTACGGGACAGAGCTCTGGAAACACCATATATTTT.

The chain has TRBV15 and TRBJ2-1; TRBD2 agrees at 11 bases. J lost 5 bases, V lost 0 bases, and 3 bases had no gene match. Looked up from germline, CDR1 is LNHNV and CDR2 is YYDKDF (reference sequence). The CDR3 sequence is 16 residues long. CDR3 protein: CATSRDLAGGHNEQFF. The CDR3 DNA reads as TGTGCCACCAGCAGAGATCTAGCGGGGGGTCACAATGAGCAGTTCTTC.

V is TRBV7-6 and J is TRBJ2-5, with TRBD1 matching 9 bases. Germline V lookup: CDR1 SGHVS, CDR2 FNYEAQ. CDR3 length equals 14 residues. The trim removed 5 bases at V and 5 bases at J, leaving 6 bases unmatched. The CDR3 coding sequence is TGTGCCAGCAGCCACAGGGGGCGGGGGGAGACCCAGTACTTC. The encoded protein is CASSHRGRGETQYF. Looking up the rest from reference TRBV7-6 and TRBJ2-5 gives the full variable domain: GAGVSQSPRYKVTKRGQDVALRCDPISGHVSLYWYRQALGQGPEFLTYFNYEAQQDKSGLPNDRFSAERPEGSISTLTIQRTEQRDSAMYRCASSHRGRGETQYFGPGTRLLVL.